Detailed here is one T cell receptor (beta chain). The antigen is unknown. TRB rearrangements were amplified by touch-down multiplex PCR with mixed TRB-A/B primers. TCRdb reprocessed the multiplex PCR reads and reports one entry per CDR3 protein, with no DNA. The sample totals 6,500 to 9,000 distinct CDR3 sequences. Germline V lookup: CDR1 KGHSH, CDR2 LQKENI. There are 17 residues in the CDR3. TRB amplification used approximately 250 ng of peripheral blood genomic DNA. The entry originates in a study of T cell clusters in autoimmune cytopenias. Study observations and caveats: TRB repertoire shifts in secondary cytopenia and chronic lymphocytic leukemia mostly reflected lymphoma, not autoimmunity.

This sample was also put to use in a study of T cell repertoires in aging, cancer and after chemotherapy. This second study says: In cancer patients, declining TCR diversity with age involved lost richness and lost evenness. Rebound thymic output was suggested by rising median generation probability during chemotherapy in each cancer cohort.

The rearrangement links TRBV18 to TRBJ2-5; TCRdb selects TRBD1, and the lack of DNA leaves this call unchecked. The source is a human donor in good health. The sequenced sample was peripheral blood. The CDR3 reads CASSPLSGGVFQETQYF.